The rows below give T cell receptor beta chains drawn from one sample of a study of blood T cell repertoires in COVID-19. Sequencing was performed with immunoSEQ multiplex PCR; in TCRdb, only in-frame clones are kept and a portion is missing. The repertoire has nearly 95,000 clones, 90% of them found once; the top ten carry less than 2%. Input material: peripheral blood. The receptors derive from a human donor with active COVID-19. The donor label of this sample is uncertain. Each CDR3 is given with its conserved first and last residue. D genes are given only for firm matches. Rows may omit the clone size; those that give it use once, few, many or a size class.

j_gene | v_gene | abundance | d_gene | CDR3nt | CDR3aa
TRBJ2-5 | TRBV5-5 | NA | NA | TGTGCCAGCAGCTTGGGGGGCAGGGCTGTCGAGACCCAGTACTTC | CASSLGGRAVETQYF
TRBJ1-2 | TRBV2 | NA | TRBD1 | TGTGCCAGCAGTGCCGACAGGGACTATGGCTACACCTTC | CASSADRDYGYTF
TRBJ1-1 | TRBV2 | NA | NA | TGTGCCAGCAGTGTGCGGAGCGATACTGAAGCTTTCTTT | CASSVRSDTEAFF
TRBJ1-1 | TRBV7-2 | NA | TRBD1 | TGTGCCAGCAGCTTCGGGACAGCTCCGAACACTGAAGCTTTCTTT | CASSFGTAPNTEAFF
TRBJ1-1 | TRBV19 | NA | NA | TGTGCCAGTAGTATAGATCAGGTGAAGGCTAAGGTTCGCTTT | CASSIDQVKAKVRF
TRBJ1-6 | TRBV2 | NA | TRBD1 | TGTGCCAGCAGCGTAGGACAGGGAATCTCACCCCTCCACTTT | CASSVGQGISPLHF
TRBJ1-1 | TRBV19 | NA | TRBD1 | TGTGCCAGTAGAGGACAGGGGTACACTGAAGCTTTCTTT | CASRGQGYTEAFF
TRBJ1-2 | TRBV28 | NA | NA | TGTGCCAGCAGTGGGGGGGGACGGGTCTATGGCTACACCTTC | CASSGGGRVYGYTF
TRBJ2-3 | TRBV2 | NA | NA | TGTGCCAGCAGACGAACCGCGGCCTCCGGCCCCACAGATACGCAGTATTTT | CASRRTAASGPTDTQYF
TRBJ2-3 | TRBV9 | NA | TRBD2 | TGTGCCAGCAGCCCCCGGGACCCCGGGACTAGCGGGGACACAGATACGCAGTATTTT | CASSPRDPGTSGDTDTQYF
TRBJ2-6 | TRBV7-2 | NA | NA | TGTGCCAGCAGCTTAGACAGGACTGGGGCCAACGTCCTGACTTTC | CASSLDRTGANVLTF
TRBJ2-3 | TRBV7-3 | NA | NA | TGTGCCAGCAGCCCCTTGTTGACTAGCACAGATACGCAGTATTTT | CASSPLLTSTDTQYF
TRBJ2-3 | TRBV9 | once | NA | TGTGCCAGCAGCGTAGTGATCGGAGATACGCAGTATTTT | CASSVVIGDTQYF
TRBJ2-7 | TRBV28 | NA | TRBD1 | TGTGCCAGCAGTTACCCGAGGACAGGGGTCGAGCAGTACTTC | CASSYPRTGVEQYF
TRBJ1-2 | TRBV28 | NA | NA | TGTGCCAGCGTACAGGCGCTTAACTATGGCTACACCTTC | CASVQALNYGYTF
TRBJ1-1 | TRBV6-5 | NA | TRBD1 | TGTGCCAGCCACCGGAGGGGGCGCATGAACACTGAAGCTTTCTTT | CASHRRGRMNTEAFF
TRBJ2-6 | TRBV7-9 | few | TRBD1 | TGTGCCAGCAGCTCGACAGGGGCTGGGGCCAACGTCCTGACTTTC | CASSSTGAGANVLTF
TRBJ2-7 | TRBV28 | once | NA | TGTGCCAGCAGTTTATCCAGGGCAGGGGCCTACGAGCAGTACTTC | CASSLSRAGAYEQYF
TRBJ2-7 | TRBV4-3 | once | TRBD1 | TGCGCCAGCAGCCAAGAGACAGGGGGCATCTACGAGCAGTACTTC | CASSQETGGIYEQYF
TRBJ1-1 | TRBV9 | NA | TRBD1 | TGTGCCAGCACCGCTTTCTCCGGGACAGCTGCTTTCTTT | CASTAFSGTAAFF
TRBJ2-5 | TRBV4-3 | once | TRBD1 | TGCGCCAGCAGCCATGGGACAGGGGAAGGATTGGAGACCCAGTACTTC | CASSHGTGEGLETQYF
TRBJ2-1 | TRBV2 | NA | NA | TGTGCCAGCACCCACCCGGGGGAGGTGGACAATGAGCAGTTCTTC | CASTHPGEVDNEQFF
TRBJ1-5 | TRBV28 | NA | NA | TGTGCCAGCAGAGGTCGGGTTGAGCCCCAGCATTTT | CASRGRVEPQHF
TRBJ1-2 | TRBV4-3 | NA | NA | TGCGCCAGCAGCCAAGACGCAACAAACTATGGCTACACCTTC | CASSQDATNYGYTF
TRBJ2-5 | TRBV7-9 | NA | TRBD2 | TGTGCCAGCAGCTTATTCGGGGGGGCCTCTGAGACCCAGTACTTC | CASSLFGGASETQYF
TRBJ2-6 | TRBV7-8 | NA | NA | TGTGCCAGCACCTGGGGGCGTGTGGGAAGCGCTGGGGCCAACGTCCTGACTTTC | CASTWGRVGSAGANVLTF
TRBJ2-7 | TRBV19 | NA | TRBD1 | TGTGCCAGCGGACAGGGCGGTGACTACGAGCAGTACTTC | CASGQGGDYEQYF
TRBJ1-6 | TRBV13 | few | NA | TGTGCCAGCAGCTTAGATCGGGGTCAGACTTCACCCCTCCACTTT | CASSLDRGQTSPLHF
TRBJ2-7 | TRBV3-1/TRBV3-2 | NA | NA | TGTGCCAGCAGCCAAGATCGAGGGGGTAGCTCCTACGAGCAGTACTTC | CASSQDRGGSSYEQYF
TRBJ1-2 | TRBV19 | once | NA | TGTGCCAGTAGTATCTCCCTCTACAGTCGCAATGGCTACACCTTC | CASSISLYSRNGYTF
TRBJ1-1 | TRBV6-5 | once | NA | TGTGCCATCGACATATACACTGAAGCTTTCTTT | CAIDIYTEAFF